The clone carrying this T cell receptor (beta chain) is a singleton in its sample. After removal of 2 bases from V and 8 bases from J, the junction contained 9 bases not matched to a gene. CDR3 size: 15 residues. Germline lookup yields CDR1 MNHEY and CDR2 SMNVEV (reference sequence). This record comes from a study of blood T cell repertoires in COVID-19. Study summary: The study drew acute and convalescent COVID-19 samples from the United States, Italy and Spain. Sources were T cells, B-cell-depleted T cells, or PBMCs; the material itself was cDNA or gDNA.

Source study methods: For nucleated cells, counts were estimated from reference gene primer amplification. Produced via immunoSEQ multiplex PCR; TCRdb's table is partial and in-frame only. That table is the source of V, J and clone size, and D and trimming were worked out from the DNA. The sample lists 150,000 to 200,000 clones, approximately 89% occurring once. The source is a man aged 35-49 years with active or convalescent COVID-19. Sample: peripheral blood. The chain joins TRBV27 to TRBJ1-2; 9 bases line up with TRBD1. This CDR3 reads CASSLGTGGFQGYTF. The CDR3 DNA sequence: TGTGCCAGCAGTTTAGGAACAGGGGGCTTTCAAGGCTACACCTTC.